This TCR beta chain was sequenced for a study of blood T cell repertoires in COVID-19. Turning to the study itself: Both acute and convalescent COVID-19 samples were obtained from the United States, Italy and Spain. Nucleic acid was either cDNA or gDNA, and it came from T cells, B-cell-depleted T cells, or PBMCs.

Germline CDR1 SGHAT, CDR2 FQDESV (reference sequence). The V end was cut by 1 base, the J end by 2 bases, with 9 bases between. The CDR3 has 15 amino acids. In the original processing: Researchers report that nucleated cell counts were estimated from reference gene primer amplification. Libraries were prepared by immunoSEQ multiplex PCR; TCRdb keeps only in-frame clonotypes and omits some of them. V and J calls and clone size are given by that table; D and trimming were obtained from the DNA. In the table there are about 81,000 clones, 90% to 95% of which are singletons. The TCR comes from a woman between 50 and 59 years old in a cohort sampled during active COVID-19. V is TRBV11-1 and J is TRBJ2-1; D might be TRBD1 (5 bases). Material for sequencing was peripheral blood. The DNA of the CDR3 is TGTGCCAGCAGCTTAGACAGGCTTCCCTACAATGAGCAGTTCTTC. This sequence encodes CASSLDRLPYNEQFF.